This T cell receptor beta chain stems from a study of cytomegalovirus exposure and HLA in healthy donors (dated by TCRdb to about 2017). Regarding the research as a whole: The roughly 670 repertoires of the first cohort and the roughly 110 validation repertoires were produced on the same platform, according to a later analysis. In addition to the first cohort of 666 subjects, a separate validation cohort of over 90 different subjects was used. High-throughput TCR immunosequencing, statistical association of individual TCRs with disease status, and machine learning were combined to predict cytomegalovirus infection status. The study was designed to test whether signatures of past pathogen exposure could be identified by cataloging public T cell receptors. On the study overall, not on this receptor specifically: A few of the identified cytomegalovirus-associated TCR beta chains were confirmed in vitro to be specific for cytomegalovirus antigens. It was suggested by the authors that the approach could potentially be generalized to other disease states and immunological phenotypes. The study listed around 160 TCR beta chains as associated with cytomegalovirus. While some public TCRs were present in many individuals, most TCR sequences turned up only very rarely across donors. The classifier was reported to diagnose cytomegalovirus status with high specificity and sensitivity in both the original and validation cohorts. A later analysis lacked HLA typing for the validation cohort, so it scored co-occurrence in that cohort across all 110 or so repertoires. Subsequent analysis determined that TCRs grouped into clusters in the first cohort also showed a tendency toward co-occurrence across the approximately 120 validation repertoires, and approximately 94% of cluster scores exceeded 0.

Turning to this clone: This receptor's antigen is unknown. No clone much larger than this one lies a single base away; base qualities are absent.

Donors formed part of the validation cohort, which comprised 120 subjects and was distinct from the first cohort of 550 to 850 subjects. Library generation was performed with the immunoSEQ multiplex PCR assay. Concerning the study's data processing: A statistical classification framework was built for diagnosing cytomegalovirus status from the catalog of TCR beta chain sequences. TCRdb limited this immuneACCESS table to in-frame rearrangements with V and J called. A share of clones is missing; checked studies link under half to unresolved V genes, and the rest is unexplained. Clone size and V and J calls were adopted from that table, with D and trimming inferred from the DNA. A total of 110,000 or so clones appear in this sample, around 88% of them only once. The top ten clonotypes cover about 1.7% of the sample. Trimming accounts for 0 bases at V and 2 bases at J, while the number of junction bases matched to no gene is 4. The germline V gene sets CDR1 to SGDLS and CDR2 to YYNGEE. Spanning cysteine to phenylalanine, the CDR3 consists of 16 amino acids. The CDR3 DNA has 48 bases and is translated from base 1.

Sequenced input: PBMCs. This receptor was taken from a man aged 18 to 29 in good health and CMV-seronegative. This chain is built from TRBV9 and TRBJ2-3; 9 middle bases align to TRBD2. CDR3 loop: CASSVGSGGFTDTQYF. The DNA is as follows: TGTGCCAGCAGCGTAGGTAGCGGGGGATTCACAGATACGCAGTATTTT. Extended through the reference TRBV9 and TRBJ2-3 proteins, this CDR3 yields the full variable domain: DSGVTQTPKHLITATGQRVTLRCSPRSGDLSVYWYQQSLDQGLQFLIQYYNGEERAKGNILERFSAQQFPDLHSELNLSSLELGDSALYFCASSVGSGGFTDTQYFGPGTRLTVL.